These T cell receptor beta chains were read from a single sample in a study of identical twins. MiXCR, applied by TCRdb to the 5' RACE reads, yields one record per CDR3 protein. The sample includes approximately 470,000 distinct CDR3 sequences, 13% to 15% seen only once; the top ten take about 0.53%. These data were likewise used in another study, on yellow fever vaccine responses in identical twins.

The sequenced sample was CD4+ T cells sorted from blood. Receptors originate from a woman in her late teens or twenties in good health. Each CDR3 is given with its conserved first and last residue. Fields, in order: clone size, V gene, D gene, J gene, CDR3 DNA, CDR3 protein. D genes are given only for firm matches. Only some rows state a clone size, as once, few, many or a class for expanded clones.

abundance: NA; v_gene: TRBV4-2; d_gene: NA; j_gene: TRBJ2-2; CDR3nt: TGTGCCAGCAGCCAAGATGTGAGACGGCAGAGGACCGGGGAGCTGTTTTTT; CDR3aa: CASSQDVRRQRTGELFF
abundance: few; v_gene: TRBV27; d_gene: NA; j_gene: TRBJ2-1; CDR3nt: TGTGCCAGCAGTTTTTTCCAGCGGACCTACAATGAGCAGTTCTTC; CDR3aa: CASSFFQRTYNEQFF
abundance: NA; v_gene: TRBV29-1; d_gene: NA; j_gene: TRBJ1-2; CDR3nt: TGCAGCGTTGAGGGGTATGGCTACACCTTC; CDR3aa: CSVEGYGYTF
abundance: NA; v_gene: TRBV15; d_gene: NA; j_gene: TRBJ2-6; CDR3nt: TGTGCCACCAGGGGTGGGGCCAACGTCCTGACTTTC; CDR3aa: CATRGGANVLTF
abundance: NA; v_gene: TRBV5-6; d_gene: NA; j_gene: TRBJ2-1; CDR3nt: TGTGCCAGCAGCTTCGGAGACCGCTTGGTAAATGAGCAGTTCTTC; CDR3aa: CASSFGDRLVNEQFF
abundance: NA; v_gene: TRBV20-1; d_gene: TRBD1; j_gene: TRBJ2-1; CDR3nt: TGCAGTGCTCAGGACAGGGGGCATGAGCAGTTCTTC; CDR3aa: CSAQDRGHEQFF
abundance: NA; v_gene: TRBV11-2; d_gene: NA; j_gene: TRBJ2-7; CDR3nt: TGTGCCAGCAGGACCTATGGGGCGGCCTACGAGCAGTACTTC; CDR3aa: CASRTYGAAYEQYF
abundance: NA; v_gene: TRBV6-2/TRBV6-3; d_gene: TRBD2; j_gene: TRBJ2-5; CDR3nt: TGTGCCAGCACCCGAAAAGGACTAGCGATGGAGACCCAGTACTTC; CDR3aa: CASTRKGLAMETQYF
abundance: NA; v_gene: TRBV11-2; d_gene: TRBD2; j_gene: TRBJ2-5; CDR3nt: TGTGCCAGCAGCCCCGGGGGGGGATCCCAAGAGACCCAGTACTTC; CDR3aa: CASSPGGGSQETQYF
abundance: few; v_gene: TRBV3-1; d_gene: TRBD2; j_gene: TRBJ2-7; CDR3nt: TGTGCCAGCAGCCGCGGCGGCGGGGGCTACGAGCAGTACTTC; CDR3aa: CASSRGGGGYEQYF
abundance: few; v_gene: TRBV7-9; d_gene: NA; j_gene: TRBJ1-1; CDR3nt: TGTGCCAGCCACCCGGCCTATGCGGGGGAAGCTTTCTTT; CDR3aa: CASHPAYAGEAFF
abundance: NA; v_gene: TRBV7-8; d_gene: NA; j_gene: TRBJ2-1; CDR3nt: TGTGCCAGCAGCTCCCTAAGCGGCTCCTACAATGAGCAGTTCTTC; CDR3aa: CASSSLSGSYNEQFF
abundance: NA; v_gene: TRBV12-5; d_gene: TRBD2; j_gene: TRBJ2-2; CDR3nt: TGTGCTAGTGGTTCCATTGGGAGCGGGGGGGCCCGGGAGCTGTTTTTT; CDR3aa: CASGSIGSGGARELFF
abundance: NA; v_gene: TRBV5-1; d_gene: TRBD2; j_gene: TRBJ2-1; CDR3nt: TGCGCCAGCAGCTCCCTTAGCGGGGGGGCGAATGAGCAGTTCTTC; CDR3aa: CASSSLSGGANEQFF
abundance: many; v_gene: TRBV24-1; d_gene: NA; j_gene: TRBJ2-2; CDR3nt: TGTGCCACCAGTGATCCAAGGTTCGGGGAGCTGTTTTTT; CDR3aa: CATSDPRFGELFF
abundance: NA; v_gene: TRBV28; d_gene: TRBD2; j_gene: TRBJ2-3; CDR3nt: TGTGCCAGCGCTCCCGGGGGGGCTGGAGATACGCAGTATTTT; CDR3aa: CASAPGGAGDTQYF
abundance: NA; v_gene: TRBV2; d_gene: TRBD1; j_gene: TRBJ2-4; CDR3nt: TGTGCCAGCAGTGCCCAAACGACAGGGAGTATAAACATTCAGTACTTC; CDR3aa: CASSAQTTGSINIQYF
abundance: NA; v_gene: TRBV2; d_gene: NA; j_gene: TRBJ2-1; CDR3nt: TGTGCCAGCAATCGGCGACCATACAATGAGCAGTTCTTC; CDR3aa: CASNRRPYNEQFF
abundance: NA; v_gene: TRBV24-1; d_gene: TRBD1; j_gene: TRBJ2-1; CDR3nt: TGTGCCACCAGTGATAGGACAGGGGGCAATGAGCAGTTCTTC; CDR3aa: CATSDRTGGNEQFF
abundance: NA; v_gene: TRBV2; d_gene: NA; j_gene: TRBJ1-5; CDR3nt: TGTGCCAGCATTAAAGAGAGGGGCAATCAGCCCCAGCATTTT; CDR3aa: CASIKERGNQPQHF
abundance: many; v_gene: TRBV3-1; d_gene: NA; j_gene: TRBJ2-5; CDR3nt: TGTGCCAGCAGTCGTTTGTACCAAGAGACCCAGTACTTC; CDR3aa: CASSRLYQETQYF
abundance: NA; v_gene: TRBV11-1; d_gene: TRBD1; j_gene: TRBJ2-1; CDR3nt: TGTGCCAGCAGCACGGGACAGCTCTCCTACAATGAGCAGTTCTTC; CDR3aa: CASSTGQLSYNEQFF
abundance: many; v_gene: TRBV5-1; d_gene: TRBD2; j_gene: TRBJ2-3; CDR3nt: TGCGCCAGCAGCCCTCGGACTAGCGCAGATACGCAGTATTTT; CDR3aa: CASSPRTSADTQYF
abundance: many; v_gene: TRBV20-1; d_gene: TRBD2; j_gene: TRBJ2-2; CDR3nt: TGCAGTGCACCTACTAGCGGACCTAACACCGGGGAGCTGTTTTTT; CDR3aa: CSAPTSGPNTGELFF
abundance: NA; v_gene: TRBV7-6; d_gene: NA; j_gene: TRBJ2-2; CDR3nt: TGTGCCAGCAGCTTAAAAGAAATCAGCGGGGAGCTGTTTTTT; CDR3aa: CASSLKEISGELFF
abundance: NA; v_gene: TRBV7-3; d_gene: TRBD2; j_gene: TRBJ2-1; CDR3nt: TGTGCCAGCAGCAAAGATAGCGGGGATTACAATGAGCAGTTCTTC; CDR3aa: CASSKDSGDYNEQFF
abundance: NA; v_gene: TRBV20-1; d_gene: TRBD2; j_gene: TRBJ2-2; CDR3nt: TGCAGTGCTAGGCAAGCGGGAGAGGTTACCGGGGAGCTGTTTTTT; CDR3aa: CSARQAGEVTGELFF
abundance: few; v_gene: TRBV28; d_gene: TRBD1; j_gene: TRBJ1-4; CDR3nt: TGTGCCAGCAGCAGATACACAGGGGGGAATGAAAAACTGTTTTTT; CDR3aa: CASSRYTGGNEKLFF
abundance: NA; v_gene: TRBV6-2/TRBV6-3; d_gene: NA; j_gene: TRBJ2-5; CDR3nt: TGTGCCAGCAGCCGTGGGGGGCGAGAGACCCAGTACTTC; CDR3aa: CASSRGGRETQYF
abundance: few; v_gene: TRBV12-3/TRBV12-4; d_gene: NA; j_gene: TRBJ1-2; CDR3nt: TGTGCCAGCAGTTTAGGCCCCGACAGCCCAGGCGGCTACACCTTC; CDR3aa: CASSLGPDSPGGYTF
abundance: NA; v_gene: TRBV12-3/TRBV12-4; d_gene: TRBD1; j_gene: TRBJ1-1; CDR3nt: TGTGCCAGCATAACAGGGGCCTACACTGAAGCTTTCTTT; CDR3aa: CASITGAYTEAFF
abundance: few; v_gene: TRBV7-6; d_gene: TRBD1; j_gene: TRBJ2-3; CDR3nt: TGTGCCAGCAGCTTGGCCGGACAGGGCGCTACGCAGTATTTT; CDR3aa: CASSLAGQGATQYF
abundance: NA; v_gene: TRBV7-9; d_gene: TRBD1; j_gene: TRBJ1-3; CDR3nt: TGTGCCAGCAGCTATGGACAGGGGAGAAACACCATATATTTT; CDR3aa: CASSYGQGRNTIYF
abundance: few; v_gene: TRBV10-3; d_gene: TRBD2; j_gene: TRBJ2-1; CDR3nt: TGTGCCATCAGTGAGCCACCGGGACTAGCGGGCCCCAATGAGCAGTTCTTC; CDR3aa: CAISEPPGLAGPNEQFF
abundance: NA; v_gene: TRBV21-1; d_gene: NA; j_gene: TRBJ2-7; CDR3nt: TGTGCCAGCAGCAAAGTGGCGGGCGTCTACGAGCAGTACTTC; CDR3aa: CASSKVAGVYEQYF
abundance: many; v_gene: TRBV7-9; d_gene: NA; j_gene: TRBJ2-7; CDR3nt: TGTGCCAGCAGCTCGCCTCCCGGGACCCTTACGCAGTACTTC; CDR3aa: CASSSPPGTLTQYF
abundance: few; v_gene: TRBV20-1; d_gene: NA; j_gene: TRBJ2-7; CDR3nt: TGCAGTGCTAGAGAATCATCCCCGGGGGAGCAGTACTTC; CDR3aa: CSARESSPGEQYF
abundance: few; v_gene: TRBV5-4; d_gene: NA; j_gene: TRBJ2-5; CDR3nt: TGTGCCAGCAGCTTGAACAGGGAAGACACCCAGTACTTC; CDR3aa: CASSLNREDTQYF
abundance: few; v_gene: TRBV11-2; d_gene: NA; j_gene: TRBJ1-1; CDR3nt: TGTGCCAGCAGCTCTCCCCGAGGGAATACTGAAGCTTTCTTT; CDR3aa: CASSSPRGNTEAFF
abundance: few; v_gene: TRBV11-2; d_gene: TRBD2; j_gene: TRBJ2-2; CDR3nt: TGTGCCAGCAGCCGGAGTGGCGGGGGTGCGACCGGGGAGCTGTTTTTT; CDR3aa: CASSRSGGGATGELFF
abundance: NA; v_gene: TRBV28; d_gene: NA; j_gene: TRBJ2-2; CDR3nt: TGTGCCAGCAGTCTCGCCAATTTACCCACCGGGGAGCTGTTTTTT; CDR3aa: CASSLANLPTGELFF
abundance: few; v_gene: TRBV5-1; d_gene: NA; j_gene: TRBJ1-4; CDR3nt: TGCGCCAGCAGCTTGGCCAGACGGGACACGATAAATGCAACTAATGAAAAACTGTTTTTT; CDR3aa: CASSLARRDTINATNEKLFF
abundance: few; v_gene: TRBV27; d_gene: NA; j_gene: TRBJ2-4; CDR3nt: TGTGCCAGCAGTTTTGCCCTTGCCAAAAACATTCAGTACTTC; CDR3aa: CASSFALAKNIQYF
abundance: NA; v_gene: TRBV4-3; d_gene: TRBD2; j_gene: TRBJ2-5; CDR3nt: TGCGCCAGCAGCCAGGATGCGCGGGGGGGACAAGAGACCCAGTACTTC; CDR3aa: CASSQDARGGQETQYF
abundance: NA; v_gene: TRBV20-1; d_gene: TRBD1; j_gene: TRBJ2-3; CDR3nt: TGCAGTGCGGCTCCGGGACAGAGGATTTATACGCAGTATTTT; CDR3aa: CSAAPGQRIYTQYF
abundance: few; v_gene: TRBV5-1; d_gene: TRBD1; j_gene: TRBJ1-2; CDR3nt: TGCGCCAGCAGCTTGTCAGGGGGCCTCTATGGCTACACCTTC; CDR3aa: CASSLSGGLYGYTF
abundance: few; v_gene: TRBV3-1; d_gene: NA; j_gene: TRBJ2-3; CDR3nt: TGTGCCAGCGGACCCAGGGCCTCCGTCGATACGCAGTATTTT; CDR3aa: CASGPRASVDTQYF
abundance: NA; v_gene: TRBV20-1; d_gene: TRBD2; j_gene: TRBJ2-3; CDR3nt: TGCAGTGCTAAAATACCCGGGAGGAGTACGCAGTATTTT; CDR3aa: CSAKIPGRSTQYF
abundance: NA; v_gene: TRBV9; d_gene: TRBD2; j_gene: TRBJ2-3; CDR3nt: TGTGCCAGCAGCGCCAACTGGGGTAGCGGGAAACTCACAGATACGCAGTATTTT; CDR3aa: CASSANWGSGKLTDTQYF